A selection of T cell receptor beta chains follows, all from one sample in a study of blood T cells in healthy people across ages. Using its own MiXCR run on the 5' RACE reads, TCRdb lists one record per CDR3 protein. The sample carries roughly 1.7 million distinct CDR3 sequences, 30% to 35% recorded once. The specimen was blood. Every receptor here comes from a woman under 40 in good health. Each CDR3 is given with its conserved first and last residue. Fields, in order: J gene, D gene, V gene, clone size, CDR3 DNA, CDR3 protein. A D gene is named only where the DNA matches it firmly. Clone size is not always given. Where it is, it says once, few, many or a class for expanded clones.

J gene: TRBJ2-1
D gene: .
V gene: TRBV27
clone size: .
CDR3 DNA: TGTGCCAGCAGGTTGGGGCTGGGAAATGAGCAGTTCTTC
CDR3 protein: CASRLGLGNEQFF

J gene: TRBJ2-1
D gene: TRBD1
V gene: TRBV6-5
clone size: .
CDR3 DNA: TGTGCCAGCAGTTACGGACAGGGCAGCTCCTACAATGAGCAGTTCTTC
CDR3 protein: CASSYGQGSSYNEQFF

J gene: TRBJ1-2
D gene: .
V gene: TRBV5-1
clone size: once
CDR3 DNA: TGCGCCAGCAGCTCCAGACTGGGGGCGAATATTAACTATGGCTACACCTTC
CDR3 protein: CASSSRLGANINYGYTF

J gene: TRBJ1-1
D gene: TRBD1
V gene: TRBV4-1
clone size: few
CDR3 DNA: TGCGCCAGCAGCCTCAAAGGAGGGGGCAACACTGAAGCTTTCTTT
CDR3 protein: CASSLKGGGNTEAFF

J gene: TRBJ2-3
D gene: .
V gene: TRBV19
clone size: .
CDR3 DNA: TGTGCCAGTAGCTCAGACGTGGCTAGCACAGATACGCAGTATTTT
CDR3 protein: CASSSDVASTDTQYF

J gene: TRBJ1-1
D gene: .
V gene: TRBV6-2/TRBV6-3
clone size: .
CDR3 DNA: TGTGCCAGCAGAACAACGGTATCTGAAGCTTTCTTT
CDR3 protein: CASRTTVSEAFF

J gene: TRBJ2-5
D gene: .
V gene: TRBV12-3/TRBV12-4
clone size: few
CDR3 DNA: TGTGCCAGCAACAACTCGACGATATCGGGGACCCAGTACTTC
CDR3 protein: CASNNSTISGTQYF

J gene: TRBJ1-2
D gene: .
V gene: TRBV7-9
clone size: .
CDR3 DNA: TGTGCCAGCAGCCGCCCCGGGGAGGCGGTTGGCTACACCTTC
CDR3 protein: CASSRPGEAVGYTF

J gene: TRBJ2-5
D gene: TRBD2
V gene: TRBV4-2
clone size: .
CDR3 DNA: TGTGCCAGCAGCCCGCGTACTGGGGCGGGGGGGACCCAGTACTTC
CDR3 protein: CASSPRTGAGGTQYF

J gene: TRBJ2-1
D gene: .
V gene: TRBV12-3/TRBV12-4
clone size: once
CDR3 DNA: TGTGCCAGCAGTTTAGCGGGGGCCTTCCCGAGGTACAATGAGCAGTTCTTC
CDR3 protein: CASSLAGAFPRYNEQFF

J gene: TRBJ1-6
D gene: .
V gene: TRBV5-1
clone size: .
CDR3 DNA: TGCGCCAGCAGCTTACGGGACCCCCGCAGGGGCACCTATAATTCACCCCTCCACTTT
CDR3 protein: CASSLRDPRRGTYNSPLHF

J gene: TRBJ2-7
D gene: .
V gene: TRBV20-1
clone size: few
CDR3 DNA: TGCAGTGCTAGTAGGCGCCTGAGCTCCTACGAGCAGTACTTC
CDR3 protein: CSASRRLSSYEQYF

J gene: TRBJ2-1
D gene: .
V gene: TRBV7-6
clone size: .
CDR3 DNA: TGTGCCAGCAGCCCCGGGAGTGGTCGAGTCAATGAGCAGTTCTTC
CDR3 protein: CASSPGSGRVNEQFF

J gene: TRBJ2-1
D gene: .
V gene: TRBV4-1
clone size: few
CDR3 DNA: TGCGCCAGCAGCCAAGAACAGGAAACCTACAATGAGCAGTTCTTC
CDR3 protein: CASSQEQETYNEQFF

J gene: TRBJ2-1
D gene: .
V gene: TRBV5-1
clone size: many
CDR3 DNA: TGCGCCAGCAGATATAGCGGAGCCAATGAGCAGTTCTTC
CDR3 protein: CASRYSGANEQFF

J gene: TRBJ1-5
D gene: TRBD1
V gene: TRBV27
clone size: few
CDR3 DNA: TGTGCCAGCAGTTCGACAGGGGAGCAGCCCCAGCATTTT
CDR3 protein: CASSSTGEQPQHF

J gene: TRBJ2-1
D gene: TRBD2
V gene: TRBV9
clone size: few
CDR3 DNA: TGTGCCAGCAGCTTTGGACTAGCGGGGCTTAATGAGCGGTTCTTC
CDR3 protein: CASSFGLAGLNERFF

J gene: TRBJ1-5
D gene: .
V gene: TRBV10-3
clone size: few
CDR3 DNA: TGTGCCATCAGTGAGCAGAATAATCAGCCCCAGCATTTT
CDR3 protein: CAISEQNNQPQHF

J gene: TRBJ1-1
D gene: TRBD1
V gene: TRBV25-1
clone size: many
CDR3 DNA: TGTGCCAGCAGTCCTCGACAGGGGGCTACGAGCACTGAAGCTTTCTTT
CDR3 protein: CASSPRQGATSTEAFF

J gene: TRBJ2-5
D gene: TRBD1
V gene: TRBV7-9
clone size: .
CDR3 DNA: TGTGCCAGCAGCTCCATAGGGGGCCCGGACAGGGCCTCCTACAAGCAGTACTTC
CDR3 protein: CASSSIGGPDRASYKQYF

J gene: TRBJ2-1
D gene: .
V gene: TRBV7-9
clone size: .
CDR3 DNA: TGTGCCAGTAGGGGGGGAACTGTCCATGAGCAGTTCTTC
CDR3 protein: CASRGGTVHEQFF

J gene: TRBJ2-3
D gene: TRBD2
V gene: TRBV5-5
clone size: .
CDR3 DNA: TGTGCCAGCAGCACAGAGCGGGATCGACCCACAGATACGCAGTATTTT
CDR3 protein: CASSTERDRPTDTQYF

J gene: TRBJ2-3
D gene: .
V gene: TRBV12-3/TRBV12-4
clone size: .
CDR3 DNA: TGTGCCAGCACCCCTGTGGCGGGCACAGATACGCAGTATTTT
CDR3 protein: CASTPVAGTDTQYF

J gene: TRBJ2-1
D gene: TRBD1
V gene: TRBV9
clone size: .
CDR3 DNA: TGTGCCAGCAGCCTAAACACAGGGGGCTCCTACAATGAGCAGTTCTTC
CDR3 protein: CASSLNTGGSYNEQFF

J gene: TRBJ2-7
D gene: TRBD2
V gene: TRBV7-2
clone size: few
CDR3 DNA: TGTGCCAGCAGCGGTAGCGGGGTCTACGAGCAGTACTTC
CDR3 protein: CASSGSGVYEQYF

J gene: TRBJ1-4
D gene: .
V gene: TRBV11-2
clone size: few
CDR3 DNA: TGTGCCAGCAGCTTAACCCACGCTAATGAAAAACTGTTTTTT
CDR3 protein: CASSLTHANEKLFF

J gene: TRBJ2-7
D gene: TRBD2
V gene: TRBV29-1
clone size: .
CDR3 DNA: TGCAGCGTTCTGGCTAGCGGGAATTACGAGCAGTACTTC
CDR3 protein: CSVLASGNYEQYF

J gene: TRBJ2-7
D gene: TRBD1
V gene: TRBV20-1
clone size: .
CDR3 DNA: TGCAATGCTAGGGACCCAGAACGACAGGGGAAGCCCTACGAGCAGTACTTC
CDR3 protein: CNARDPERQGKPYEQYF

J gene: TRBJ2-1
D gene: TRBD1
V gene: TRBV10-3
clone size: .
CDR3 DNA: TGTGCCATCAGCCTATCCCCGGGACAGACCTACAATGAGCGGTTCTTC
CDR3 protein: CAISLSPGQTYNERFF

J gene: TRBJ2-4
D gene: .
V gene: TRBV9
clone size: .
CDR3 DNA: TGTGCCAGCAGCGTAGGGGGAGGAAGTTCCAAAAACATTCAGTACTTC
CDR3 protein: CASSVGGGSSKNIQYF

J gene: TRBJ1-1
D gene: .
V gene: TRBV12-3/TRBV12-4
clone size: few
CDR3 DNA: TGTGCCAGCAGTTTTTCCTCGACTTTGAACACTGAAGCTTTCTTT
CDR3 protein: CASSFSSTLNTEAFF

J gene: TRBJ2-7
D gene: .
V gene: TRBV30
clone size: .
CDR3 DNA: TGTGCCTGGAGAAGCTGGGACGAGCAGTACTTC
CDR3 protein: CAWRSWDEQYF

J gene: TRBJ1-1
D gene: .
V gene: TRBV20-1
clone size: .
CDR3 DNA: TGCAGTGCTAGCTCCAGGATGGGGCAGAACACTGAAGCTTTCTTT
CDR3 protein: CSASSRMGQNTEAFF

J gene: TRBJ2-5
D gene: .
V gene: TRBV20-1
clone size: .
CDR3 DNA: TGCAGTGCCAGTCGTAGTTACCAAGAGGCCCAGTACTTC
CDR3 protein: CSASRSYQEAQYF

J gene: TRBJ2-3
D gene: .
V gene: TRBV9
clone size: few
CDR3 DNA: TGTGCCAGCAGCGTAGATGGAGACCAGCAGTATTTT
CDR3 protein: CASSVDGDQQYF

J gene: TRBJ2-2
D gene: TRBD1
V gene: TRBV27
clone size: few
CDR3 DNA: TGTGCCAGCAGTTACGGACAGGACACCGGGGAGCTGTTTTTT
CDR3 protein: CASSYGQDTGELFF

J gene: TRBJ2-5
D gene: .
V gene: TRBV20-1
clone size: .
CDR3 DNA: TGCAGTGGAGAATACAGGAGTCAAGAGACCCAGTACTTC
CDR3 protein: CSGEYRSQETQYF

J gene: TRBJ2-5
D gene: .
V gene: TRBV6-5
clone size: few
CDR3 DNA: TGTGCCAGCAGTCGACAGGGAGGGATAGAGACCCAGTACTTC
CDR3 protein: CASSRQGGIETQYF

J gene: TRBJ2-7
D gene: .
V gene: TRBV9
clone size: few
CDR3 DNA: TGTGCCAGCAGCGTAGAGAGGGCGGCAGGCCACGAGCAGTACTTC
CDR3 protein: CASSVERAAGHEQYF

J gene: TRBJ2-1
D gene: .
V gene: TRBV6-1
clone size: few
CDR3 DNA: TGTGCCAGCAGACAACAGGGGACTAATTGGCACAATGAGCAGTTCTTC
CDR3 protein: CASRQQGTNWHNEQFF

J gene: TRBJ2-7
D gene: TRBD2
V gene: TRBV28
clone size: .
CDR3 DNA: TGTGCCAGCAGTCCCCCCGGGACTAGCGGTAGAGATGGGCAGTACTTC
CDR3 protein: CASSPPGTSGRDGQYF

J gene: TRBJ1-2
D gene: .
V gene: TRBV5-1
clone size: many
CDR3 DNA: TGTGCCAGCAGCTTAGTCGGGGGAAACTATGGCTACACCTTC
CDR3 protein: CASSLVGGNYGYTF

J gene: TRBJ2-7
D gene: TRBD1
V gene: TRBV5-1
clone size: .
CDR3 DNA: TGCGCCGGCGGGGCTAACCAGGGGGCTGGGAACGAGCAGTACTTC
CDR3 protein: CAGGANQGAGNEQYF

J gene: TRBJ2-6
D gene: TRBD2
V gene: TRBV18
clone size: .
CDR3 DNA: TGTGCCAGCTCGCCCTCGGGGTTAGCGGGAAGAGGGGCCAACGTCCTGACTTTC
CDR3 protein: CASSPSGLAGRGANVLTF

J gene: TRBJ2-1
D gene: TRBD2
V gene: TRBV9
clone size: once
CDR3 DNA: TGTGCCAGCAGCGTAGTAAGTCCAGCGGGGGGGCTTTCCGACCCCTTCAATGAGCAGTTCTTC
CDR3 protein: CASSVVSPAGGLSDPFNEQFF